Presented here are 28 T cell receptor beta chains from one specimen sequenced in a study of identical twins. TCRdb called the 5' RACE reads again in MiXCR, with one record for every CDR3 protein. The table lists hundreds of thousands of distinct CDR3 sequences, around 24% of them singletons. Separately, the same data were catalogued under a study of yellow fever vaccine responses in identical twins.

Sequencing was done on a sample of CD4+ T cells sorted from blood. These receptors all stem from a woman younger than 30 in good health.

This clonotype was counted between two and nine times. The genes are TRBV7-9 and TRBJ1-5; D gene unclear. There are 14 residues in the CDR3. The germline V gene encodes CDR1 SEHNR and CDR2 FQNEAQ (reference sequence). The ends were cut back, 5 bases at V and 1 base at J, with 9 bases in the middle. CDR3 bases: TGTGCCAGCAGCCGGGCCCCGAGCAATCAGCCCCAGCATTTT. Translating gives CASSRAPSNQPQHF. Complete variable domain (other parts from reference TRBV7-9 and TRBJ1-5): DTGVSQNPRHKITKRGQNVTFRCDPISEHNRLYWYRQTLGQGPEFLTYFQNEAQLEKSRLLSDRFSAERPKGSFSTLEIQRTEQGDSAMYLCASSRAPSNQPQHFGDGTRLSIL.

This clonotype was detected a few times. V gene TRBV20-1 combines with J gene TRBJ1-3; D might be TRBD1 (5 bases). The CDR3 has 14 residues. Germline-derived CDR1 and CDR2 are DFQATT and SNEGSKA (reference sequence). V was shortened by 5 bases and J by 4 bases, with 15 bases between the two germline ends. Here the CDR3 reads CSAQPQGIGNTIYF. The CDR3 nucleotides are TGCAGTGCTCAACCCCAGGGAATAGGAAACACCATATATTTT.

This clonotype was detected only a few times. This chain joins TRBV5-1 and TRBJ2-7; 8 bases agree with TRBD2. This CDR3 comprises 18 residues. Germline V gene sequence: CDR1 SGHRS, CDR2 YFSETQ. The ends lost 1 base at V and 3 bases at J; junction bases unmatched: 15. The CDR3 bases are TGCGCCAGCAGCTTGAGACTAGCGTACAACCAACAAGGCTACGAGCAGTACTTC. Translated, it gives CASSLRLAYNQQGYEQYF.

This clonotype was recorded a few times. The J gene is TRBJ2-5, the V gene TRBV5-1; TRBD2 matches at 11 bases. The V and J ends lost 4 bases and 1 base, in that order; junction bases with no gene match: 6. Looked up from germline, CDR1 is SGHRS and CDR2 is YFSETQ. The CDR3 runs to 16 residues. The CDR3 DNA follows: TGCGCCAGCAGCCATTCCGGGACTAGCGGCCAAGAGACCCAGTACTTC. Its protein product is CASSHSGTSGQETQYF.

The chain uses TRBV7-2 and TRBJ1-5, with 7 bases fitting TRBD1. The junction had 5 bases not matched to a gene; V was cut back by 5 bases and J by 7 bases. The CDR3 runs 13 residues. Germline values: CDR1 SGHTA, CDR2 FQGNSA. The CDR3 region has the DNA TGTGCCAGCAGCACCCAGGGGGGACAGCCCCAGCATTTT. This translates into CASSTQGGQPQHF.

The V and J genes are TRBV6-5 and TRBJ2-2; D perhaps matches TRBD1 (6 bases). The CDR3 loop spans 18 amino acids. Germline lookup yields CDR1 MNHEY and CDR2 SVGAGI. The V end was cut by 2 bases, the J end by 4 bases, with 20 bases between. The CDR3 DNA follows: TGTGCCAGCAGTTACCGGGGCAGAAACAAAGGGGGCACCGGGGAGCTGTTTTTT. Protein product: CASSYRGRNKGGTGELFF.

The chain is built from TRBV14 and TRBJ2-4; D is perhaps TRBD1 (5 bases). V shed 2 bases and J shed 0 bases, with 11 bases lying between them. The germline V gene encodes CDR1 SGHDN and CDR2 FVKESK. This CDR3 is built from 16 residues. The CDR3 nucleotides are TGTGCCAGCAGCCAACAATCGACAGTAGCCAAAAACATTCAGTACTTC. Translating it yields CASSQQSTVAKNIQYF.

J is TRBJ1-6 and V is TRBV3-1, with unresolved D. The CDR3 covers 14 residues. CDR1 LGHDT and CDR2 YNNKEL come from the germline V gene (reference sequence). The germline V and J ends were trimmed by 1 base and 5 bases, with 6 bases remaining between them. This CDR3 reads CASSQGQHNSPLHF. The CDR3 bases are TGTGCCAGCAGCCAAGGGCAGCATAATTCACCCCTCCACTTT.

This clonotype was seen repeatedly, ten times or more. This sequence joins TRBV5-5 and TRBJ1-2; no definite D call. This CDR3 contains 16 residues. The germline V gene encodes CDR1 SGHKS and CDR2 YYEKEE (reference sequence). The V gene lost 0 bases and the J gene lost 4 bases, with 16 bases spanning the gap. DNA of the CDR3: TGTGCCAGCAGCTTGGTCTCGGGAGGGAATGTCTATGGCTACACCTTC. Its protein product is CASSLVSGGNVYGYTF.

The chain links TRBV12-3 or TRBV12-4 to TRBJ2-4; TRBD1 agrees at 7 bases. The CDR3 runs to 16 residues. Germline trimming cut 5 bases from V and 8 bases from J; bases unmatched to any gene: 15. The CDR3 region is CASSTRTGSPVYIQYF. As DNA, the CDR3 is TGTGCCAGCAGTACCAGGACAGGATCCCCCGTCTACATTCAGTACTTC.

The chain carries TRBV5-1 and TRBJ2-7; 10 bases map to TRBD1. Looked up from germline, CDR1 is SGHRS and CDR2 is YFSETQ. The CDR3 runs to 15 residues. The V and J ends lost 3 bases and 3 bases, in that order; junction bases with no gene match: 6. The CDR3 DNA reads TGCGCCAGCAGCTCGCCTTGGACAGGGGGCTACGAGCAGTACTTC. This sequence encodes CASSSPWTGGYEQYF. The full variable domain, rest sourced from reference TRBV5-1 and TRBJ2-7, is KAGVTQTPRYLIKTRGQQVTLSCSPISGHRSVSWYQQTPGQGLQFLFEYFSETQRNKGNFPGRFSGRQFSNSRSEMNVSTLELGDSALYLCASSSPWTGGYEQYFGPGTRLTVT.

The chain employs TRBV2 and TRBJ1-1; D might be TRBD1 (5 bases). Germline loops: CDR1 SNHLY, CDR2 FYNNEI. The CDR3 length is 12 residues. V was pared by 5 bases and J by 7 bases, with 11 bases between. The CDR3 loop is CASSRDGDEAFF. As DNA, the CDR3 is TGTGCCAGCAGTAGGGACGGAGATGAAGCTTTCTTT.

The gene calls are TRBV2 and TRBJ2-1; D gene uncertain. With 6 bases removed from V and 6 bases from J, the gap between germline ends came to 12 bases. This CDR3 spans 13 amino acids. Germline V CDR1 and CDR2: SNHLY, FYNNEI. In DNA, the CDR3 is TGTGCCAGCAGGGTAGGACGCCCCAATGAGCAGTTCTTC. Protein product: CASRVGRPNEQFF.

The chain recombines TRBV5-1 with TRBJ2-1, with a possible D match to TRBD1 (5 bases). Germline V lookup: CDR1 SGHRS, CDR2 YFSETQ. CDR3 length equals 17 residues. V was trimmed by 5 bases and J by 0 bases, leaving 18 bases between them. CDR3 nucleotides: TGCGCCAGCAGTTTGCGGCCGGGCGACAGCTCCTACAATGAGCAGTTCTTC. This encodes CASSLRPGDSSYNEQFF.

This clonotype has at least ten counts. The genes are TRBV12-3 or TRBV12-4 and TRBJ2-5, with TRBD2 matching over 7 bases. The V gene end was trimmed by 5 bases and the J gene end by 2 bases; junction bases not matched to a gene: 5. This CDR3 has 14 residues. Here the CDR3 reads CASSPGTTQETQYF. The CDR3 DNA is TGTGCCAGCAGTCCCGGGACTACTCAAGAGACCCAGTACTTC.

Ten or more counts support this clonotype. The chain carries TRBV5-1 and TRBJ2-2; 11 bases are shared with TRBD2. Germline CDR1 reads SGHRS; CDR2 reads YFSETQ. V lost 2 bases and J lost 3; bases outside the gene matches: 9. The length of the CDR3 is 18 residues. The DNA for the CDR3 is TGCGCCAGCAGCTTAACCGGGACTAGCGGTGCGGACACCGGGGAGCTGTTTTTT. It codes for CASSLTGTSGADTGELFF.

The chain employs TRBV5-1 and TRBJ1-1; perhaps TRBD1 as D (5 bases). Germline CDR1 reads SGHRS; CDR2 reads YFSETQ. The CDR3 covers 14 residues. The V gene lost 0 bases and the J gene lost 6 bases, with 12 bases spanning the gap. CDR3: CASSLAGRDAEAFF. The CDR3 DNA follows: TGCGCCAGCAGCTTGGCCGGCAGGGATGCTGAAGCTTTCTTT.

The rearrangement joins TRBV20-1 to TRBJ2-1; 8 bases map to TRBD1. Germline assignment: CDR1 DFQATT and CDR2 SNEGSKA (reference sequence). Trimming at V came to 5 bases and at J to 8 bases, leaving 8 bases not matched to a gene. This CDR3 is built from 13 residues. The CDR3 DNA reads TGCAGTGCTGTGACAGGGGTAGTCGATGAGCAGTTCTTC. Amino acids: CSAVTGVVDEQFF.

The chain employs TRBV12-3 or TRBV12-4 and TRBJ1-1; tentative D call: TRBD1 (5 bases). CDR3 length: 15 amino acids. V lost 2 bases and J lost 6, with 16 bases in between. The CDR3 nucleotides are TGTGCCAGCAGTTTACAGGACACTTTCGGGGCTGAAGCTTTCTTT. Translated: CASSLQDTFGAEAFF.

This clonotype has ten or more counts. This rearrangement joins TRBV5-1 to TRBJ2-1; 7 positions agree with TRBD1. Germline CDR1 and CDR2: SGHRS and YFSETQ. The CDR3 is 14 residues long. Germline trimming cut 4 bases from V and 7 bases from J; bases unmatched to any gene: 8. The CDR3 here is CASSNQQGRNEQFF. The CDR3 DNA sequence: TGCGCCAGCAGCAACCAACAGGGGCGGAATGAGCAGTTCTTC.

V and J are TRBV7-9 and TRBJ2-3; D call uncertain. V lost 2 bases, J lost 4 bases, and 7 bases lay in between. The CDR3 length is 13 residues. Looked up from germline, CDR1 is SEHNR and CDR2 is FQNEAQ (reference sequence). The CDR3 loop is CASSLLGSDTQYF. The CDR3, as DNA: TGTGCCAGCAGCTTATTGGGGTCAGATACGCAGTATTTT.

The chain recombines TRBV5-1 with TRBJ1-4, with D possibly TRBD1 on 6 matching bases. With 5 bases removed from V and 3 bases from J, the gap between germline ends came to 14 bases. Germline V gene sequence: CDR1 SGHRS, CDR2 YFSETQ. This CDR3 comprises 15 residues. Here the CDR3 reads CASSLNRVPNEKLFF. For the CDR3, the DNA is TGCGCCAGCAGTCTCAACAGGGTCCCTAATGAAAAACTGTTTTTT.

The rearrangement uses TRBV6-5 and TRBJ1-2; TRBD1 might be the D (5 bases). V shed 5 bases and J shed 8 bases, with 24 bases lying between them. CDR1 and CDR2 from the germline V gene are MNHEY and SVGAGI. The CDR3 has 16 residues. The CDR3 is CASSNGTQVARYGYTF. In nucleotides, the CDR3 is TGTGCCAGCAGTAACGGGACTCAGGTGGCCCGGTACGGCTACACCTTC.

The chain carries TRBV5-1 and TRBJ2-3, with 8 bases fitting TRBD1. The CDR3 spans 15 residues. From germline, CDR1 is SGHRS and CDR2 YFSETQ. J lost 0 bases, V lost 2 bases, and 2 bases had no gene match. The CDR3 loop reads CASSFRQGSTDTQYF. DNA of the CDR3: TGCGCCAGCAGCTTCCGACAGGGGAGCACAGATACGCAGTATTTT. Full variable domain (remainder filled in from reference TRBV5-1 and TRBJ2-3): KAGVTQTPRYLIKTRGQQVTLSCSPISGHRSVSWYQQTPGQGLQFLFEYFSETQRNKGNFPGRFSGRQFSNSRSEMNVSTLELGDSALYLCASSFRQGSTDTQYFGPGTRLTVL.

The chain recombines TRBV12-3 or TRBV12-4 with TRBJ2-3; no firm D call. The CDR3 is 13 amino acids. V lost 4 bases and J 5 bases, leaving 10 bases between the germline ends. The CDR3 DNA is TGTGCCAGCAGTTCCTTAGTGGGAGATACGCAGTATTTT. Amino acid sequence: CASSSLVGDTQYF.

This clonotype was recorded a few times. One junction end does not reproduce the germline sequence, and a read error may be involved. The CDR3 loop reads CAINPGRPSSEQYF. The CDR3 DNA reads as TGTGCCATCAATCCGGGGAGGCCCTCCTCCGAGCAGTACTTC. The rearrangement links TRBV10-3 to TRBJ2-7, with D perhaps matching TRBD2 (6 bases). The CDR3 is 14 amino acids. Germline lookup yields CDR1 ENHRY and CDR2 SYGVKD.

This clonotype was counted only a few times. J is TRBJ2-1 and V is TRBV12-3 or TRBV12-4; 12 bases fit TRBD2. Trimming at V came to 3 bases and at J to 6 bases, leaving 3 bases not matched to a gene. This CDR3 spans 15 amino acids. The CDR3 is CASSFQLAGGNEQFF. The CDR3, as DNA: TGTGCCAGCAGTTTCCAACTAGCGGGGGGCAATGAGCAGTTCTTC.

This clonotype was found a few times. CDR3 protein: CASSLVGTSGPGGKNIQYF. The CDR3 DNA follows: TGTGCCAGCAGTTTAGTGGGGACTAGCGGGCCAGGGGGCAAAAACATTCAGTACTTC. The V and J genes are TRBV12-3 or TRBV12-4 and TRBJ2-4; TRBD2 matches at 12 bases. The CDR3 covers 19 residues. Trimming took 1 base from V and 3 from J; bases not matched to a gene: 10.